The present T cell receptor (beta chain) was sequenced within a study of OX40 agonist ivuxolimab in advanced cancers. For the study at large: Patients received ivuxolimab, an agonistic anti-OX40 (CD134) antibody. Those enrolled were 80% to 85% male, with a mean age of around 55 years and ages from 23 to 79.

Data came from immunoSEQ multiplex PCR; TCRdb stores just in-frame clones and leaves some out. The sample includes 50,000 to 60,000 clones, over 75% of them seen just once. Between the trimmed V and J ends, which lost 8 bases and 5 bases, there was a span of 13 bases. Looked up from germline, CDR1 is ENHRY and CDR2 is SYGVKD. This CDR3 contains 12 residues. The chain carries TRBV10-3 and TRBJ2-7; TRBD2 is a possible D gene (5 bases). The source material was CD4+ or CD8+ T cells sorted from blood, sampled in a trial of the OX40 agonist ivuxolimab. This clonotype was obtained from an adult with an advanced solid tumor such as melanoma, head and neck, liver or kidney cancer. The CDR3 loop reads CAIGRVSDEQYF. The CDR3 coding sequence is TGTGCCATCGGGCGGGTATCGGACGAGCAGTACTTC.